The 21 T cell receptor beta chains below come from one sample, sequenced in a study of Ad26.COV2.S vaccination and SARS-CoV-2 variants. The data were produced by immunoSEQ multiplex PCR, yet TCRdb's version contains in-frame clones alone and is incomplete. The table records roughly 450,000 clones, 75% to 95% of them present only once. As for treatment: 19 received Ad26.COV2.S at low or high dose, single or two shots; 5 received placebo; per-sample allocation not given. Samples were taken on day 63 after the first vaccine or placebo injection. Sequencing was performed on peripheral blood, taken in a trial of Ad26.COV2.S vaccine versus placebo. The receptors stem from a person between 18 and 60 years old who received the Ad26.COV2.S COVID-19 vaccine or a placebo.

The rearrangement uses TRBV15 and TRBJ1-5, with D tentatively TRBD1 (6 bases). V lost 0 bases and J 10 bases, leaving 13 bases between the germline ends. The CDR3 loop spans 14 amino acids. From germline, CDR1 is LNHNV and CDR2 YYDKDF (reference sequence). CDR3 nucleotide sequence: TGTGCCACCAGCAGAGAAGGGACACGGGTTCCCCAGCATTTT. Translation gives CATSREGTRVPQHF.

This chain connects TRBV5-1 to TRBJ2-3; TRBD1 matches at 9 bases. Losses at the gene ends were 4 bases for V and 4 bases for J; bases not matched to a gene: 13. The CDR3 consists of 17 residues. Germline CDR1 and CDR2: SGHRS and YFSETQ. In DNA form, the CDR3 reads TGCGCCAGCAGCGCCCCGGCCGGGGACAGGGCGGCAGATACGCAGTATTTT. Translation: CASSAPAGDRAADTQYF.

The CDR3 here is CASSLVETQYF. CDR3 sequence (DNA): TGTGCCAGCAGCTTAGTAGAGACCCAGTACTTC. The chain carries TRBV7-2 and TRBJ2-5; D is uncertain. The CDR3 consists of 11 residues. V was trimmed by 1 base and J by 4 bases, leaving 1 base between them. Germline lookup yields CDR1 SGHTA and CDR2 FQGNSA.

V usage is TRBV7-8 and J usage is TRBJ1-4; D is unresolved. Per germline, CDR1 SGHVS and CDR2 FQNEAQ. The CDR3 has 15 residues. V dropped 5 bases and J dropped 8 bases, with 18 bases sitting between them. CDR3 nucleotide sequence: TGTGCCAGCAGCCCCCTATCCCACGAAGGGGAAAAACTGTTTTTT. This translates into CASSPLSHEGEKLFF.

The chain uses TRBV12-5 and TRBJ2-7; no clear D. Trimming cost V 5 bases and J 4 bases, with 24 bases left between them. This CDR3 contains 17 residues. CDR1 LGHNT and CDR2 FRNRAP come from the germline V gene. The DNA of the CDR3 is TGTGCTAGTGGTCCCTCTGCACTACATGGTACTACTTACGAGCAGTACTTC. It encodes CASGPSALHGTTYEQYF.

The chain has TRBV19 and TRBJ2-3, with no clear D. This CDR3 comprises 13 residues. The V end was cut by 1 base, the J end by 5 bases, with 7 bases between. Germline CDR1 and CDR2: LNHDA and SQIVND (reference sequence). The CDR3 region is CASSIGGVDTQYF. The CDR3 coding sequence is TGTGCCAGTAGTATAGGTGGTGTAGATACGCAGTATTTT. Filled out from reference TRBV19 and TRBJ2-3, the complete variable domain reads DGGITQSPKYLFRKEGQNVTLSCEQNLNHDAMYWYRQDPGQGLRLIYYSQIVNDFQKGDIAEGYSVSREKKESFPLTVTSAQKNPTAFYLCASSIGGVDTQYFGPGTRLTVL.

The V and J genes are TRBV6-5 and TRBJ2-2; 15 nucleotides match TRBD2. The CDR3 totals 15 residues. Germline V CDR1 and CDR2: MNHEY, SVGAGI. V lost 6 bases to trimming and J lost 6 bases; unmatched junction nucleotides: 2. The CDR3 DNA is TGTGCCAGCAGGGGACTAGCGGGAGGCGCCGGGGAGCTGTTTTTT. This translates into CASRGLAGGAGELFF.

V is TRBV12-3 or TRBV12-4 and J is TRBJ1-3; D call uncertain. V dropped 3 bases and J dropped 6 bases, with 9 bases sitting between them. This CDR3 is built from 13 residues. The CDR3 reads CASSLRLLNTIYF. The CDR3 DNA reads TGTGCCAGCAGTTTGAGGCTTTTAAACACCATATATTTT.

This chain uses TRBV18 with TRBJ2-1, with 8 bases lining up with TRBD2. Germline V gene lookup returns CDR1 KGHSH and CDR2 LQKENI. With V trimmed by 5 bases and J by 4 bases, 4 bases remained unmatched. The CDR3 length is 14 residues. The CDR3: CASSSSGNYNEQFF. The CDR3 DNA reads TGTGCCAGCTCAAGTAGCGGGAATTACAATGAGCAGTTCTTC.

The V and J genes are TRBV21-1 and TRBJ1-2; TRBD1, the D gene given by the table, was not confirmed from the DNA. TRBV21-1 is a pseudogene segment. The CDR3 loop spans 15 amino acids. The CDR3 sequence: CASSNPGQIADGYTF. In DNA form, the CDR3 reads TGTGCCAGCAGCAACCCGGGACAGATAGCGGATGGCTACACCTTC.

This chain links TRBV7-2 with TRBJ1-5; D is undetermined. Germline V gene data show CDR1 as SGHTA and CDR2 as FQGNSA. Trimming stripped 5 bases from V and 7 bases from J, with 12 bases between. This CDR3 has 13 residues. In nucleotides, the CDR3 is TGTGCCAGCAGCCCAGCGCCGATCCAGCCCCAGCATTTT. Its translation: CASSPAPIQPQHF.

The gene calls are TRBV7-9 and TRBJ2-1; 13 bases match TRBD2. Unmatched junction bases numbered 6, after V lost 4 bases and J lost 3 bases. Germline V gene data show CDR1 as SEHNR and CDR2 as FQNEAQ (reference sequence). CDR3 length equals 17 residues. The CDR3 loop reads CASSSRLAGGFYNEQFF. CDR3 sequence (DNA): TGTGCCAGCAGCTCGCGACTAGCGGGAGGTTTCTACAATGAGCAGTTCTTC.

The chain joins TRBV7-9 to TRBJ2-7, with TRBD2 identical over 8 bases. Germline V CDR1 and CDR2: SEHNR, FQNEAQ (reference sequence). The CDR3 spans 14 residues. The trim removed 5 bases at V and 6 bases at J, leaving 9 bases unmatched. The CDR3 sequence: CASSRAGETGEQYF. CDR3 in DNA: TGTGCCAGCAGCCGAGCGGGAGAGACTGGCGAGCAGTACTTC.

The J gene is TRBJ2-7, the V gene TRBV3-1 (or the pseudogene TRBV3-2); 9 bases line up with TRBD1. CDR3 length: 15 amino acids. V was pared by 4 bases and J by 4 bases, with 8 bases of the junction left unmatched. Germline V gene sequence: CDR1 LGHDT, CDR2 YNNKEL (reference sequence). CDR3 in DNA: TGTGCCAGCAGCCCCGGCGGACAGGGGACGTACGAGCAGTACTTC. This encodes CASSPGGQGTYEQYF.

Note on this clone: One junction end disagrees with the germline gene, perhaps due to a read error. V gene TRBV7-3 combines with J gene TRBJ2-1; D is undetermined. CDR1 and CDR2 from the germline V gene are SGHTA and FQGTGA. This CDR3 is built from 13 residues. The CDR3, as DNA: TGTGCCAGCAGCTTAATCCACTACGATGAGCAGTTCTTC. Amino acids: CASSLIHYDEQFF.

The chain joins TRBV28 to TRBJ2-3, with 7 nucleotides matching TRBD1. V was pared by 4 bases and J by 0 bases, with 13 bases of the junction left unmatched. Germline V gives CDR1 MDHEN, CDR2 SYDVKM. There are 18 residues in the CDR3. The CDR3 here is CASSSIDRVRASTDTQYF. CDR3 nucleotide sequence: TGTGCCAGCAGTTCAATAGACAGGGTGCGTGCTAGCACAGATACGCAGTATTTT.

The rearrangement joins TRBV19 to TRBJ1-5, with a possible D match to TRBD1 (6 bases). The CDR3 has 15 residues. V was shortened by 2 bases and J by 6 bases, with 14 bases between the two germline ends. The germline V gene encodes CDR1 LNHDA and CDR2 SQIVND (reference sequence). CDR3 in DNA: TGTGCCAGTAGTATAATTACAGGGATGGGTCAGCCCCAGCATTTT. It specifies CASSIITGMGQPQHF.

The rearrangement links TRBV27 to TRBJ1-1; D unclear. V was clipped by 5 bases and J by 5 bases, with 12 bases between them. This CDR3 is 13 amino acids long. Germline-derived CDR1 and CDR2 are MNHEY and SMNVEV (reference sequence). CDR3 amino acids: CASSPRTETEAFF. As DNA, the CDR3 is TGTGCCAGCAGTCCTAGGACGGAGACTGAAGCTTTCTTT.

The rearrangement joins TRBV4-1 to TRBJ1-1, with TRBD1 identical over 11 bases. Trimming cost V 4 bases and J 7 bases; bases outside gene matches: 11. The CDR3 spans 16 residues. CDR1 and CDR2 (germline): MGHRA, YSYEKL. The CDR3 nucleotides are TGCGCCAGCAGCCCCAGCGGGGGACAGGGGGGCGGTGAAGCTTTCTTT. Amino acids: CASSPSGGQGGGEAFF.

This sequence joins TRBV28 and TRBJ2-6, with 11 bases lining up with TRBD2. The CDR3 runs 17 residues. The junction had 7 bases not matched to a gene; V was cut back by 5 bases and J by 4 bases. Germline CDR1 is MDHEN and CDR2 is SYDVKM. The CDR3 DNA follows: TGTGCCAGCAGTCTTAGCGGGAGGGCCAGGGGGGCCAACGTCCTGACTTTC. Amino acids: CASSLSGRARGANVLTF.

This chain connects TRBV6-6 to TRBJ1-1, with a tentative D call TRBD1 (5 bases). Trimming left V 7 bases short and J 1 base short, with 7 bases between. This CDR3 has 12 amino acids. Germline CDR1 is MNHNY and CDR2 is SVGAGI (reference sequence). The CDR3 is CASNGGNTEAFF. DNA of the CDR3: TGTGCCAGCAACGGGGGGAACACTGAAGCTTTCTTT.